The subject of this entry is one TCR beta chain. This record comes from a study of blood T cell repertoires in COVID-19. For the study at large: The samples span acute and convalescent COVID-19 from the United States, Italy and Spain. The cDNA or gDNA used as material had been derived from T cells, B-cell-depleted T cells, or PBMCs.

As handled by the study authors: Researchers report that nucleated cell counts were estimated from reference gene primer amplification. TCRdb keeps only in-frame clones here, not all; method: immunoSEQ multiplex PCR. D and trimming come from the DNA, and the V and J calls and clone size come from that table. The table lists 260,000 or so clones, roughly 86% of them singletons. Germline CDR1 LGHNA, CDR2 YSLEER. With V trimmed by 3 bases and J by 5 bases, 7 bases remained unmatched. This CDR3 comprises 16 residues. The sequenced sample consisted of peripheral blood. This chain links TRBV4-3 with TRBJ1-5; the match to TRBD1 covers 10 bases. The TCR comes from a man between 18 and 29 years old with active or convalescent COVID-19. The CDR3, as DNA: TGCGCCAGCAGCCACGGTCCGGGACAGGGGTATCAGCCCCAGCATTTT. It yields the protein CASSHGPGQGYQPQHF.